These 14 T cell receptor beta chains originate from one sample sequenced in a study of blood T cell repertoires in COVID-19. The protocol was immunoSEQ multiplex PCR, while the TCRdb copy is restricted to in-frame clones and leaves out a portion. Here the sample spans about 40,000 clones, about 86% being singletons. The specimen sequenced was peripheral blood. These receptors were obtained from a woman aged 60-75 years with acute or convalescent COVID-19.

The chain links TRBV18 to TRBJ2-7; unclear D gene. Trimming stripped 1 base from V and 6 bases from J, with 16 bases between. Per germline, CDR1 KGHSH and CDR2 LQKENI. The CDR3 has 15 amino acids. The CDR3 coding sequence is TGTGCCAGCTCACCACGCCAGCCGGATACGGGCGAGCAGTACTTC. This codes for CASSPRQPDTGEQYF.

The J gene is TRBJ2-7, the V gene TRBV2; D may be TRBD2 (5 bases). The CDR3 sequence is 12 residues long. With 8 bases removed from V and 5 bases from J, the gap between germline ends came to 13 bases. The germline CDR1 and CDR2 sequences are SNHLY and FYNNEI. Here the CDR3 DNA reads TGTGCCAGCTCTCCCTGGAGGAACGAGCAGTACTTC. Translating gives CASSPWRNEQYF.

The V call is TRBV14, the J call TRBJ2-5; 7 bases agree with TRBD1. The CDR3 loop spans 16 amino acids. Germline loops: CDR1 SGHDN, CDR2 FVKESK. V was clipped by 2 bases and J by 5 bases; unmatched bases: 11. CDR3 nucleotides: TGTGCCAGCAGCCAACTTTACAGGGGATCGGGGGAGACCCAGTACTTC. As protein: CASSQLYRGSGETQYF.

This clone was recorded once. This chain uses TRBV5-5 with TRBJ1-5, with D perhaps TRBD1 (5 bases). Deletions cut 0 bases from V and 6 bases from J, with 13 bases between. CDR3 size: 15 residues. CDR1 and CDR2 (germline): SGHKS, YYEKEE (reference sequence). The CDR3 loop reads CASSLVYQGGQPQHF. CDR3 nucleotide sequence: TGTGCCAGCAGCTTGGTTTATCAGGGCGGTCAGCCCCAGCATTTT.

The chain combines TRBV7-9 with TRBJ1-5, with TRBD1 matching 7 bases. The CDR3 covers 13 residues. J gave up 5 bases and V 2 bases, and 0 bases lay outside the gene matches. Germline V gives CDR1 SEHNR, CDR2 FQNEAQ (reference sequence). The CDR3 bases are TGTGCCAGCAGCTTAACAGGGGATCAGCCCCAGCATTTT. The encoded protein is CASSLTGDQPQHF.

The chain joins TRBV5-8 to TRBJ2-7; 11 bases are shared with TRBD2. The CDR3 spans 15 residues. Germline values: CDR1 SGHTS, CDR2 YDEGEE. J was trimmed by 2 bases and V by 3 bases; bases with no gene match: 4. The CDR3: CASSSLAGGPYEQYF. The CDR3 nucleotides are TGTGCCAGCAGCTCTCTAGCGGGAGGCCCCTACGAGCAGTACTTC.

This clone was observed once. The V and J genes are TRBV5-1 and TRBJ2-3; perhaps TRBD1 as D (6 bases). The ends were cut back, 2 bases at V and 2 bases at J, with 12 bases in the middle. CDR3 length equals 15 residues. Germline V lookup: CDR1 SGHRS, CDR2 YFSETQ. CDR3 sequence reads: CASSFLRGDTDTQYF. The CDR3 DNA reads TGCGCCAGCAGCTTTCTCAGGGGTGACACAGATACGCAGTATTTT.

This clone appeared once. The chain couples TRBV28 to TRBJ2-7; D is perhaps TRBD2 (6 bases). Germline CDR1 MDHEN, CDR2 SYDVKM. This CDR3 is built from 11 residues. The CDR3 loop reads CVTGEWNEQYF. CDR3 DNA sequence: TGTGTAACGGGGGAGTGGAACGAGCAGTACTTC. The full variable domain, in which reference TRBV28 and TRBJ2-7 provide the parts outside the CDR3, is DVKVTQSSRYLVKRTGEKVFLECVQDMDHENMFWYRQDPGLGLRLIYFSYDVKMKEKGDIPEGYSVSREKKERFSLILESASTNQTSMYLCVTGEWNEQYFGPGTRLTVT.

V usage is TRBV11-2 and J usage is TRBJ2-7, with TRBD2 matching 8 bases. V shed 7 bases and J 3 bases; nucleotides not matched to a gene: 11. Germline values: CDR1 SGHAT, CDR2 FQNNGV. The CDR3 extends over 15 amino acids. CDR3 region: CASTQEVAGFYEQYF. DNA for the CDR3: TGTGCCAGCACCCAGGAGGTAGCGGGATTCTACGAGCAGTACTTC.

The rearrangement links TRBV5-1 to TRBJ1-4; a weak D match, TRBD1 (5 bases). Trimming removed 3 bases at V and 1 base at J, with 10 bases between. Germline assignment: CDR1 SGHRS and CDR2 YFSETQ. This CDR3 spans 15 amino acids. The CDR3 here is CASSYGHGTNEKLFF. The CDR3 nucleotides are TGCGCCAGCAGCTACGGACATGGAACTAATGAAAAACTGTTTTTT.

The chain uses TRBV2 and TRBJ2-4, with TRBD1 identical over 9 bases. The germline V gene encodes CDR1 SNHLY and CDR2 FYNNEI. This CDR3 contains 17 residues. J lost 1 base, V lost 7 bases, and 11 bases had no gene match. CDR3: CASTSGPGQGAKNIQYF. The DNA of the CDR3 is TGTGCCAGCACGAGTGGACCGGGACAGGGCGCCAAAAACATTCAGTACTTC.

The V call is TRBV4-1, the J call TRBJ2-1, with 10 bases aligning to TRBD2. V was pared by 2 bases and J by 2 bases, with 3 bases of the junction left unmatched. Per the germline V gene, CDR1 is MGHRA and CDR2 is YSYEKL. CDR3 length: 16 residues. The CDR3 loop reads CASSQYGLAAYNEQFF. The CDR3 DNA reads as TGCGCCAGCAGCCAATACGGACTAGCGGCCTACAATGAGCAGTTCTTC.

This clone was counted a few times. The chain recombines TRBV18 with TRBJ1-5; 7 bases fit TRBD1. CDR3 length equals 16 residues. Germline lookup yields CDR1 KGHSH and CDR2 LQKENI. Germline trimming cut 5 bases from V and 6 bases from J; bases unmatched to any gene: 13. The CDR3 spells CASSEGQDAGIQPQHF. As DNA, the CDR3 is TGTGCCAGCTCAGAAGGACAGGACGCGGGTATTCAGCCCCAGCATTTT.

The chain couples TRBV6-1 to TRBJ2-3, with D perhaps TRBD2 (5 bases). The ends were cut back, 1 base at V and 0 bases at J, with 11 bases in the middle. There are 16 residues in the CDR3. Germline V gene data show CDR1 as MNHNS and CDR2 as SASEGT. Here the CDR3 DNA reads TGTGCCAGCAGTGAAGAGGTAGCGTCTAGCACAGATACGCAGTATTTT. Its protein is CASSEEVASSTDTQYF.